What follows are 22 T cell receptor beta chains derived from one specimen sequenced in a study of PD-L1 blockade in urothelial cancer. Sample time point: pretreatment peripheral blood. Profiling relied on immunoSEQ multiplex PCR, and the TCRdb table lists in-frame clones only, not all of them. The sample yields tens of thousands of clones, roughly 80% seen once. Sequenced here: PBMCs, sampled around atezolizumab (anti-PD-L1) treatment. The receptors come from a man aged 40-55 years with urothelial cancer.

This clone has just one count. V usage is TRBV28 and J usage is TRBJ2-5, with D perhaps matching TRBD1 (6 bases). V lost 7 bases to trimming and J lost 5 bases, with 14 bases between them. Per germline, CDR1 MDHEN and CDR2 SYDVKM. This CDR3 has 13 amino acids. The CDR3 sequence is CASNMGHPETQYF. The CDR3 nucleotides are TGTGCCAGCAATATGGGACATCCGGAGACCCAGTACTTC.

This rearrangement joins TRBV19 to TRBJ2-3; D remains ambiguous. V was clipped by 5 bases and J by 1 base, with 7 bases between them. Germline-derived CDR1 and CDR2 are LNHDA and SQIVND (reference sequence). The CDR3 length is 13 residues. The CDR3 DNA sequence: TGTGCCAGTAGTCATGCGGGCACAGATACGCAGTATTTT. This translates into CASSHAGTDTQYF.

This chain links TRBV7-9 with TRBJ2-6; 7 nucleotides agree with TRBD2. CDR1 and CDR2 from the germline V gene are SEHNR and FQNEAQ (reference sequence). The CDR3 loop spans 14 amino acids. The V segment lost 5 bases and the J segment 4 bases; nucleotides outside the gene matches: 2. The CDR3 loop is CASSRGDGANVLTF. The CDR3 nucleotides are TGTGCCAGCAGCCGGGGGGACGGGGCCAACGTCCTGACTTTC.

This chain uses TRBV9 with TRBJ2-7, with 13 bases aligning to TRBD2. V lost 0 bases and J lost 7; bases outside the gene matches: 1. This CDR3 is 14 amino acids long. Germline CDR1 is SGDLS and CDR2 is YYNGEE. The CDR3 loop is CASSVGTSGGEQYF. The CDR3 bases are TGTGCCAGCAGCGTAGGGACTAGCGGGGGAGAGCAGTACTTC.

V is TRBV19 and J is TRBJ2-1; D gene ambiguous. The germline gives CDR1 LNHDA, CDR2 SQIVND (reference sequence). The CDR3 runs to 15 residues. Trimming pared 1 base from V and 0 bases from J, leaving 7 bases between. The CDR3 loop is CASSIVTSSYNEQFF. The CDR3 coding sequence is TGTGCCAGTAGTATAGTCACCAGCTCCTACAATGAGCAGTTCTTC.

The CDR3 nucleotides read TGTGCCAGCACCCCACAGGGCCTCATGAACACTGAAGCTTTCTTT. It specifies CASTPQGLMNTEAFF. The chain recombines TRBV6-1 with TRBJ1-1, with D perhaps TRBD1 (6 bases). This CDR3 spans 15 amino acids. Trimming stripped 7 bases from V and 0 bases from J, with 15 bases between. Germline CDR1 MNHNS, CDR2 SASEGT.

This clone was picked up a small number of times. This chain joins TRBV7-9 and TRBJ1-2, with unresolved D. V dropped 7 bases and J dropped 7 bases, with 22 bases sitting between them. The germline V gene has CDR1 SEHNR and CDR2 FQNEAQ (reference sequence). The CDR3 is made up of 15 amino acids. The CDR3: CASTLAGIEEAGYTF. The CDR3 DNA sequence: TGTGCCAGCACCTTGGCGGGAATTGAGGAAGCTGGCTACACCTTC.

This clone was observed a few times. CDR3 in DNA: TGTGCCAGCAGTCTCCGACTAGCGGGAAGGGAACAAGGGGCCAACGTCCTGACTTTC. Amino acid sequence: CASSLRLAGREQGANVLTF. The chain joins TRBV28 to TRBJ2-6; the match to TRBD2 covers 11 bases. Unmatched junction bases numbered 13, after V lost 5 bases and J lost 4 bases. Germline V CDR1 and CDR2: MDHEN, SYDVKM. The CDR3 covers 19 residues.

The rearrangement uses TRBV7-2 and TRBJ2-3; D remains unclear. With 5 bases removed from V and 9 bases from J, the gap between germline ends came to 18 bases. The CDR3 loop spans 14 amino acids. The V gene's germline CDR1 is SGHTA and CDR2 FQGNSA. CDR3 coding DNA: TGTGCCAGCAGCCTTCAAAGACTCGCTTTGACGCAGTATTTT. It is translated as CASSLQRLALTQYF.

This clone was detected only a few times. The rearrangement links TRBV29-1 to TRBJ2-1; a possible D gene is TRBD2 (6 bases). Trimming took 0 bases from V and 4 from J, leaving 10 bases between them. The CDR3 is 14 residues long. CDR1 and CDR2 (germline): SQVTM, ANQGSEA. For the CDR3, the DNA is TGCAGCGTTGAAGACGGGACTTTATACAATGAGCAGTTCTTC. This gives the protein CSVEDGTLYNEQFF.

Only a few counts were recorded for this clone. V usage is TRBV30 and J usage is TRBJ2-3, with 7 positions matching TRBD2. CDR3 size: 16 residues. The J segment lost 1 base and the V segment lost 3 bases, leaving 10 bases of the junction unmatched. CDR1 GTSNPN and CDR2 SVGIG come from the germline V gene (reference sequence). CDR3 sequence: CAWSGQLGLGTDTQYF. CDR3 nucleotide sequence: TGTGCCTGGAGCGGGCAACTAGGACTAGGCACAGATACGCAGTATTTT.

The chain joins TRBV4-2 to TRBJ2-2, with TRBD2 matching over 7 bases. Trimming removed 2 bases from V and 0 bases from J; junction bases left unmatched: 3. There are 16 residues in the CDR3. CDR1 and CDR2 (germline): LGHNA, YNFKEQ. The CDR3, as DNA: TGTGCCAGCAGCCAAAGGCTAGCGGCGAACACCGGGGAGCTGTTTTTT. It is translated as CASSQRLAANTGELFF.

This clone was observed a handful of times. The V and J genes are TRBV19 and TRBJ1-5; TRBD1 might be the D (5 bases). The CDR3 totals 14 residues. Deletions cut 7 bases from V and 3 bases from J, with 13 bases between. The V gene's germline CDR1 is LNHDA and CDR2 SQIVND (reference sequence). The CDR3 here is CASKWTSFNQPQHF. The CDR3 DNA reads as TGTGCCAGTAAATGGACATCCTTCAATCAGCCCCAGCATTTT.

DNA of the CDR3: TGTGCCAGCAGGGGGACTAGGGCTCCCTACGAGCAGTACTTC. It codes for CASRGTRAPYEQYF. The V and J genes are TRBV6-5 and TRBJ2-7; 8 bases align to TRBD2. CDR1 is MNHEY and CDR2 is SVGAGI in the germline V gene. The ends lost 6 bases at V and 2 bases at J; junction bases unmatched: 6. This CDR3 region has 14 residues.

The chain has TRBV27 and TRBJ2-7; TRBD2 matches at 10 bases. The CDR3 consists of 18 residues. The V gene end was trimmed by 8 bases and the J gene end by 2 bases; junction bases not matched to a gene: 18. Germline values: CDR1 MNHEY, CDR2 SMNVEV (reference sequence). The CDR3: CASRTALGSGRGAYEQYF. CDR3 nucleotides: TGTGCCAGCCGGACCGCTTTAGGGAGCGGGAGGGGCGCCTACGAGCAGTACTTC.

The rearrangement joins TRBV15 to TRBJ2-2; TRBD1 agrees at 7 bases. V dropped 3 bases and J dropped 1; count of bases not matched to a gene: 2. This CDR3 spans 15 amino acids. Germline CDR1 reads LNHNV; CDR2 reads YYDKDF (reference sequence). CDR3 sequence: CATSSDRENTGELFF. The CDR3 region has the DNA TGTGCCACCAGCAGCGACAGGGAGAACACCGGGGAGCTGTTTTTT. Full variable domain (rest looked up from reference TRBV15 and TRBJ2-2): DAMVIQNPRYQVTQFGKPVTLSCSQTLNHNVMYWYQQKSSQAPKLLFHYYDKDFNNEADTPDNFQSRRPNTSFCFLDIRSPGLGDTAMYLCATSSDRENTGELFFGEGSRLTVL.

The V and J genes are TRBV27 and TRBJ1-2; 7 bases match TRBD1. Germline V gene data show CDR1 as MNHEY and CDR2 as SMNVEV (reference sequence). The CDR3 is 13 amino acids. V shed 5 bases, J shed 7 bases, and the junction held 7 bases outside the gene matches. CDR3 nucleotides: TGTGCCAGCAGTGCGGGACAGTCTAGTGGCTACACCTTC. Its translation is CASSAGQSSGYTF.

This clone was recorded once. V is TRBV7-9 and J is TRBJ2-3; 10 nucleotides line up with TRBD2. Germline V gene data show CDR1 as SEHNR and CDR2 as FQNEAQ (reference sequence). The CDR3 is 16 amino acids. The trim removed 5 bases at V and 3 bases at J, leaving 8 bases unmatched. The CDR3 reads CASSHRASGRTDTQYF. DNA for the CDR3: TGTGCCAGCAGCCATCGGGCTAGCGGGAGAACAGATACGCAGTATTTT.

This clone was seen only a few times. The gene calls are TRBV2 and TRBJ1-2; 8 bases agree with TRBD1. V shed 7 bases and J 5 bases; nucleotides not matched to a gene: 18. Germline V gene lookup returns CDR1 SNHLY and CDR2 FYNNEI. This CDR3 is 17 amino acids long. The CDR3 reads CASTTLAGGGVRYGYTF. CDR3 nucleotide sequence: TGTGCCAGCACTACTCTGGCAGGGGGCGGAGTTCGGTATGGCTACACCTTC.

V usage is TRBV28 and J usage is TRBJ1-5; D might be TRBD1 (6 bases). Trimming pared 2 bases from V and 2 bases from J, leaving 7 bases between. Germline loops: CDR1 MDHEN, CDR2 SYDVKM. This CDR3 contains 14 residues. CDR3 sequence: CASSLAGGNQPQHF. The DNA of the CDR3 is TGTGCCAGCAGTTTAGCAGGGGGCAATCAGCCCCAGCATTTT.

V is TRBV18 and J is TRBJ2-5, with 9 bases fitting TRBD1. This CDR3 is 16 amino acids long. Unmatched junction bases numbered 11, after V lost 4 bases and J lost 5 bases. Germline CDR1 KGHSH, CDR2 LQKENI. CDR3 in DNA: TGTGCCAGCTCACAAAGGGACAGGGTCAAGGTGGAGACCCAGTACTTC. Translating gives CASSQRDRVKVETQYF.

In this sample, this clone turned up a few times. The rearrangement uses TRBV7-8 and TRBJ2-2; no clear D gene. The germline V and J ends were trimmed by 2 bases and 9 bases, with 13 bases remaining between them. Per the germline V gene, CDR1 is SGHVS and CDR2 is FQNEAQ. The CDR3 extends over 14 amino acids. The CDR3 DNA is TGTGCCAGCAGCTTAAATCGCGTACCCCGGGAGCTGTTTTTT. Residues: CASSLNRVPRELFF.